Sequencing of this T cell receptor beta chain was carried out in a study of blood T cell repertoires in COVID-19. Overall study: T cells, B-cell-depleted T cells, or PBMCs provided the cDNA or gDNA that served as material.

Sequencing used immunoSEQ multiplex PCR; TCRdb keeps in-frame clones, though not all of them. This sample has some 100,000 clones; 80% to 90% occur once, and the top ten carry less than 3.5%. The V end was cut by 4 bases, the J end by 0 bases, with 8 bases between. This CDR3 region has 14 residues. Germline lookup yields CDR1 SGDLS and CDR2 YYNGEE. Allocation to cohorts depended on clinical history reported by the participants. Material: PBMCs or T cells enriched from blood (not recorded which). The sequence derives from a woman aged 45-65 years who had recovered from COVID-19. J is TRBJ1-5 and V is TRBV9; D ambiguous. The CDR3 bases are TGTGCCAGCAGCCGTAGTGGTAGCAATCAGCCCCAGCATTTT. It codes for CASSRSGSNQPQHF.